Here is one T cell receptor (beta chain) with its context. This receptor's antigen is unknown. No clone much larger than this one lies a single base away; base qualities are absent. The CDR3 regions of human TCRbeta chains were subjected to immunosequencing. The authors processed their data as follows. TCRs in the repertoires were compared against a reference library of SARS-CoV-2-specific TCRs that had been generated with the MIRA antigen-specificity platform. Breadth was defined as the fraction of unique TCRs that were SARS-CoV-2-associated. Depth was defined as the fraction of total T cells that were SARS-CoV-2-associated. Using the MIRA data, each spike-specific TCR was mapped to the spike region that the TCR reacts to and placed in a CD4 or CD8 class. Log10-transformed breadth and depth values were compared by one-way ANOVA with Sidak's multiple comparisons tests. The table comes from immuneACCESS by way of TCRdb, which keeps in-frame sequences with V and J called. Part of the clones is missing from these tables; in studies checked, under half for an unresolved V gene and the rest for unknown reasons. The V and J calls and clone size are taken from that table; D and trimming were inferred from the DNA. The sample yields about 180,000 clones; around 93% were counted once. The ten largest clones capture 1.5% to 2% of the sample.

The source of the sample is a study of T cell responses to AZD1222 COVID-19 vaccine (dated by TCRdb to 2020 to 2022). Regarding the study in general: AZD1222 recipients given second doses at about 4 weeks or at about 12 weeks were pooled, since spike-specific TCR depth and breadth were not found to differ between the two schedules. A total of just over 230 trial participants underwent TCR sequencing, of whom under 220 had received two doses of AZD1222 and 26 had received two doses of the MenACWY control vaccine. Trial participants were enrolled into age subgroups of 18-55, 56-69 and 70-plus years, which contained 148, 28 and 57 TCR-sequenced participants, respectively. Findings and caveats that apply to the study as a whole: Conclusions about previously exposed vaccinees are limited because only five to seven AZD1222 recipients were SARS-CoV-2 seropositive at baseline. Epitopes outside the regions mutated in the B.1.351 and B.1.1.7 variants were reportedly recognized by nearly half of the unique spike-specific TCRs. The 56-69-year group was small, and its depth increase did not reach significance, likely because of low power. Participants were mostly white British and included more females than males, and it was suggested by the authors that clonal diversity may have been underestimated. The vaccine-associated CD4 TCRs covered the entire spike protein, and the dominant responses fell in regions 160-218 and 743-854. After two AZD1222 doses, both the breadth and the depth of spike-specific TCRs were significantly higher than at day 0 and than in MenACWY recipients. Because no samples from the day 14 peak response were available, repertoires could be characterized only after the peak T cell response.

Reading the label with the study, this specimen's time point is: baseline before first vaccination. Vaccinee samples were obtained from the UK trials COV001 and COV002, which included a single-blind randomized controlled phase 2/3 trial of AZD1222 (ChAdOx1 nCoV-19) in healthy adults. Trial participant PBMC samples were collected at day 0 and day 28 after the second dose for TCRbeta chain sequencing. This TCR derives from an adult in good health. Sequences were derived from peripheral blood, sampled on day 0 of AZD1222 vaccination.

The DNA sequence is given as TGTGCCAGCACAGCCCTTGACGTACTAGACACCGGGGAGCTGTTTTTT. The encoded protein is CASTALDVLDTGELFF. The sequence is built from TRBV28 and TRBJ2-2; 5 matching bases give a weak D call of TRBD2. V was cut back by 7 bases and J by 3 bases, leaving a gap of 18 bases between them. CDR3 length: 16 amino acids, cysteine to phenylalanine. The kept DNA is CDR3 alone, 48 bases in frame from the first base. From a lookup of the germline V gene, CDR1 and CDR2 are MDHEN and SYDVKM.